Sequencing of this T cell receptor (beta chain) was carried out in a study of T cell repertoires in cytomegalovirus infection. Study overall: The authors relied on CMV epitopes, both recently identified HLA-C-restricted and well-studied HLA-B-restricted. Matching HLA type and CMV infection were both indicated by public TCR beta signatures.

About this clonotype: The antigen remains undetermined.

This CDR3 has 12 residues. Germline assignment: CDR1 SGHRS and CDR2 YFSETQ. V was shortened by 5 bases and J by 6 bases, with 10 bases between the two germline ends. Findings and caveats of the study: Of the TCR beta families, the public ones yielded a cumulative frequency that identified carriers of CMV plus the relevant HLA. HLA-C-restricted CMV clonotypes gave the most frequent clonotype in two of eight donors.

TCRdb used MiXCR to reprocess the reads, holding one entry per CDR3 protein. The table has about 830,000 distinct CDR3 sequences, 30% to 35% seen once. This specimen consisted of cultured CD8+ T cells from PBMCs, obtained from culture after CMV antigen stimulation. The J gene is TRBJ2-3, the V gene TRBV5-1; D is possibly TRBD1 (6 bases). This receptor was obtained from a human donor in good health (CMV status not recorded). Some clones in this sample may be carry-over from other donors' samples. CDR3: CASRQGYDTQYF. CDR3 in DNA: TGCGCCAGCAGACAGGGTTATGATACGCAGTATTTT.